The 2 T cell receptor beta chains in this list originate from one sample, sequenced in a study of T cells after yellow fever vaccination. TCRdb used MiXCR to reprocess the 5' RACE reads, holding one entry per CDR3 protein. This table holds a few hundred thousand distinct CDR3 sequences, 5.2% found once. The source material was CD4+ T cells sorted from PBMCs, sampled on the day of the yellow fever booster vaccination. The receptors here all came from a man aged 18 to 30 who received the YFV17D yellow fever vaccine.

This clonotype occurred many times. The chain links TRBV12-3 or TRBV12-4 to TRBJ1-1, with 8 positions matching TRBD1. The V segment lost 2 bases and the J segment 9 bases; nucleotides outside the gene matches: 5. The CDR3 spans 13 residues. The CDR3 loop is CASSLWDRPQAFF. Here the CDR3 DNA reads TGTGCCAGCAGTTTATGGGACAGGCCCCAAGCTTTCTTT.

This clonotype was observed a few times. The CDR3 DNA sequence: TGCAGTGCTGCGCAGGGAGACTACGAGCAGTACGTC. Its protein is CSAAQGDYEQYV. The chain recombines TRBV20-1 with TRBJ2-7, with D perhaps TRBD1 or TRBD2 (5 bases each). CDR1 and CDR2 from the germline V gene are DFQATT and SNEGSKA (reference sequence). V shed 5 bases and J shed 3 bases, with 11 bases lying between them. This CDR3 region has 12 residues.